The 10 T cell receptor beta chains presented below share a single source sample, sequenced in a study of regulatory T cells in long-lasting Graves disease. Time point indicated: newly diagnosed GD, antithyroid drugs for less than 3 months. Generation of the TCR library employed RNA extracted from PBMCs. HTBI primers from iRepertoire and Arm-PCR of CDR3 regions yielded the TCR beta libraries. TCRdb reanalysed the multiplex PCR reads using MiXCR and keeps one entry per CDR3 protein. The top ten hold about 25% of the sample, which has 350,000 to 500,000 distinct CDR3 sequences, about 17% seen once. The same data also contributed to another study, on T cells in Graves' hyperthyroidism and ophthalmopathy.

The sequencing here drew on peripheral blood mononuclear cells (PBMCs), taken at new diagnosis, from a patient treated with antithyroid drugs. All receptors derive from a woman younger than 35 with Graves disease.

This clonotype was counted at least ten times. The chain carries TRBV3-1 and TRBJ2-1, with 12 positions matching TRBD2. This CDR3 is 15 amino acids long. Per the germline V gene, CDR1 is LGHDT and CDR2 is YNNKEL (reference sequence). The ends lost 3 bases at V and 6 bases at J; junction bases unmatched: 3. The CDR3 DNA follows: TGTGCCAGCAGCCAGACTAGCGGGAGAGCCAATGAGCAGTTCTTC. This encodes CASSQTSGRANEQFF.

This clonotype was counted between two and nine times. Being one base from a much bigger clone, this may be a read error. The genes are TRBV20-1 and TRBJ2-5; D is uncertain. The CDR3 consists of 13 residues. V lost 6 bases and J 2 bases, leaving 13 bases between the germline ends. Germline CDR1 is DFQATT and CDR2 is SNEGSKA (reference sequence). The CDR3 coding sequence is TGCAGTGCCACCCCCCTTCAGCAAGAGACCCAGTACTTC. This encodes CSATPLQQETQYF.

A word on this clonotype: The CDR3 end shows no conserved phenylalanine or tryptophan, and so a read error is likely. V gene TRBV12-3 or TRBV12-4 combines with J gene TRBJ2-7, with TRBD2 identical over 11 bases. The CDR3 totals 14 residues. Germline trimming cut 6 bases from V and 3 bases from J; bases unmatched to any gene: 4. CDR3 sequence reads: CASSIAGGLYEQYL. CDR3 nucleotide sequence: TGTGCCAGCAGCATAGCGGGAGGGCTCTACGAGCAGTACCTC.

This clonotype was detected ten times or more. The chain employs TRBV7-2 and TRBJ1-2; perhaps TRBD1 as D (5 bases). The germline CDR1 and CDR2 sequences are SGHTA and FQGNSA. V was clipped by 3 bases and J by 7 bases, with 15 bases between them. The CDR3 has 14 amino acids. The CDR3 nucleotides read TGTGCCAGCAGCTTTGAGAGGGGTCTAGGTGGCTACACCTTC. This codes for CASSFERGLGGYTF.

The V and J genes are TRBV20-1 and TRBJ2-3; perhaps TRBD2 as D (6 bases). The CDR3 has 15 amino acids. From germline, CDR1 is DFQATT and CDR2 SNEGSKA (reference sequence). V shed 7 bases and J shed 6 bases, with 23 bases lying between them. Here the CDR3 reads CSGRGRNPDWDTQYF. CDR3 sequence (DNA): TGCAGTGGGCGTGGGAGGAACCCTGACTGGGATACGCAGTATTTT.

This clonotype turned up a few times. V and J are TRBV9 and TRBJ2-5; 10 bases are shared with TRBD1. Germline trimming cut 3 bases from V and 4 bases from J; bases unmatched to any gene: 3. From germline, CDR1 is SGDLS and CDR2 YYNGEE. The CDR3 covers 14 residues. The CDR3 DNA is TGTGCCAGCAGCGACCGGGACAGGGGAGAGACCCAGTACTTC. Its translation is CASSDRDRGETQYF.

The J gene is TRBJ2-2, the V gene TRBV29-1, with 8 nucleotides matching TRBD1. This CDR3 region has 15 residues. Germline CDR1 is SQVTM and CDR2 is ANQGSEA. Germline trimming cut 6 bases from V and 0 bases from J; bases unmatched to any gene: 6. CDR3 protein: CSVRLGQANTGELFF. The CDR3 bases are TGCAGCGTCCGTCTGGGACAGGCGAACACCGGGGAGCTGTTTTTT.

This clonotype was observed a few times. V usage is TRBV18 and J usage is TRBJ2-1, with 7 bases identical to TRBD1. Trimming took 2 bases from V and 13 from J; bases not matched to a gene: 17. The germline V gene has CDR1 KGHSH and CDR2 LQKENI. The CDR3 totals 16 residues. The CDR3 reads CASSPGSLQGFETQFF. CDR3 sequence (DNA): TGTGCCAGCTCACCAGGAAGCCTACAGGGGTTCGAGACCCAGTTCTTC.

J is TRBJ2-7 and V is TRBV5-5, with 8 positions matching TRBD2. Per the germline V gene, CDR1 is SGHKS and CDR2 is YYEKEE (reference sequence). The trim removed 2 bases at V and 6 bases at J, leaving 7 bases unmatched. This CDR3 has 14 amino acids. The CDR3 loop reads CASSFSAGVAEQYF. The CDR3 coding sequence is TGTGCCAGCAGCTTTTCAGCGGGAGTGGCCGAGCAGTACTTC.

This clonotype has at least ten counts. V gene TRBV6-1 combines with J gene TRBJ1-1; 8 nucleotides align to TRBD1. The CDR3 loop spans 13 amino acids. The V and J ends lost 1 base and 12 bases, in that order; junction bases with no gene match: 7. Germline lookup yields CDR1 MNHNS and CDR2 SASEGT. CDR3 residues: CASSEGGQGQTFF. CDR3 coding DNA: TGTGCCAGCAGTGAAGGCGGACAGGGCCAAACTTTCTTT.